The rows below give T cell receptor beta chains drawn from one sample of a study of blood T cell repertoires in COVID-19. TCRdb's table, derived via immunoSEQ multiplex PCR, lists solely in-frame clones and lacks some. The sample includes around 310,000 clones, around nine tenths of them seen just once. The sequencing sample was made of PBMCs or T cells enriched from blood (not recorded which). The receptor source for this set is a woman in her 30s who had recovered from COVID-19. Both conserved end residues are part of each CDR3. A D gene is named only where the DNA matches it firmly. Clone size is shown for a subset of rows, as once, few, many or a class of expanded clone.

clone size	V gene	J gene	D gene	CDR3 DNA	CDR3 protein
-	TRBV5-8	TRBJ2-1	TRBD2	TGTGCCAGCAGCCAAGGACTAGCGGACGACTCCTACAATGAGCAGTTCTTC	CASSQGLADDSYNEQFF
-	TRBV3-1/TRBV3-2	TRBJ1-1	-	TGTGCCAGCAGGCCAACCTTGGCAGGGGAGAACACTGAAGCTTTCTTT	CASRPTLAGENTEAFF
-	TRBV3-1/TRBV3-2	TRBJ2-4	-	TGTGCCAGCAGCCAAGATGAGCGGCGAAACATTCAGTACTTC	CASSQDERRNIQYF
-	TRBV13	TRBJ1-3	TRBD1	TGTGCCAGCAGCTTGGGACAGTCTTACTCTGGAAACACCATATATTTT	CASSLGQSYSGNTIYF
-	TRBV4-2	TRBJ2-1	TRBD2	TGTGCCAGCAGCCAGGATTTCGGGACTAGCGGGCTTAATGAGCAGTTCTTC	CASSQDFGTSGLNEQFF
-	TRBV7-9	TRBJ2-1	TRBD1	TGTGCCAGCAGCCCGCTAGGGGGCCCCTACAATGAGCAGTTCTTC	CASSPLGGPYNEQFF
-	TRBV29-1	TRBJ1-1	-	TGCAGCCAGGGGTACACTGAAGCTTTCTTT	CSQGYTEAFF
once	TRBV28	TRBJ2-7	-	TGTGCCAGCAGTTCAGCCGGCGGCCTGAGAGAGCAGTACTTC	CASSSAGGLREQYF
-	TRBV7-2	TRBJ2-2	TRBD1	TGTGCCAGCAGCGTCCGGGACAGGGTCACCGGGGAGCTGTTTTTT	CASSVRDRVTGELFF
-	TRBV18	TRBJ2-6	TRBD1	TGTGCCAGCTCGGATTCCGCGACAGGGATGGGCGGGGCCAACGTCCTGACTTTC	CASSDSATGMGGANVLTF
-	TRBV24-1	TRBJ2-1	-	TGTGCCACCAGTGATTTACCCAGGGTCTACAATGAGCAGTTCTTC	CATSDLPRVYNEQFF
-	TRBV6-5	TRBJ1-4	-	TGTGCCAGCAGTTACTACCGGACTTCAACTAATGAAAAACTGTTTTTT	CASSYYRTSTNEKLFF
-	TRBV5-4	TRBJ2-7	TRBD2	TGTGCCAGCAGCTTGGCTTTATCGGGAGGCCCCGAGCAGTACTTC	CASSLALSGGPEQYF
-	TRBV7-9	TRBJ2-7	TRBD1	TGTGCCAGCAGCTTAGGGACAGGGTCCCACGAGCAGTACTTC	CASSLGTGSHEQYF